The rows below give T cell receptor beta chains drawn from one sample of a study of T cell responses to AZD1222 COVID-19 vaccine. The repertoire was sequenced with immunoSEQ multiplex PCR; TCRdb's copy has only in-frame clones and lacks some. The sample lists roughly 120,000 clones, around 90% occurring once. This specimen was peripheral blood, taken 28 days after the second dose of the MenACWY control vaccine. These TCRs come from an adult who received the MenACWY meningococcal vaccine as a control. Both conserved end residues are part of each CDR3. The D gene is left open where the match is weak. The listing skips clone size in some rows; elsewhere it reads once, few, many or a size class.

TRBJ2-7 NA TRBV30 NA TGTGCCTGGAGTGTAGGATTTGGGGCTAAAAGTTACGAGCAGTACTTC CAWSVGFGAKSYEQYF
TRBJ2-1 NA TRBV9 NA TGTGCCAGCAGCCTCTCAGGAGCGGGACACTACAATGAGCAGTTCTTC CASSLSGAGHYNEQFF
TRBJ2-3 NA TRBV3-1/TRBV3-2 NA TGTGCCAGCAGCCAAGATCTACAGGGTGAGGGAGATACGCAGTATTTT CASSQDLQGEGDTQYF
TRBJ2-2 TRBD2 TRBV9 NA TGTGCCACCGGACTAGCGACCGGGGAGCTGTTTTTT CATGLATGELFF
TRBJ1-5 NA TRBV7-2 NA TGTGCCAGCAGCTCAGGGTGGGATTTGAGTAATCAGCCCCAGCATTTT CASSSGWDLSNQPQHF
TRBJ1-2 NA TRBV6-5 NA TGTGCCAGCAGTTCCCGGGGGGTGGGCTATGGCTACACCTTC CASSSRGVGYGYTF
TRBJ2-7 NA TRBV19 NA TGTGCCAGTAGTATGGGGGGGACAGCCGGCGTTGACGAGCAGTACTTC CASSMGGTAGVDEQYF
TRBJ1-5 NA TRBV27 few TGTGCCAGCAGCCGGGCCTTTAGCAATCAGCCCCAGCATTTT CASSRAFSNQPQHF
TRBJ1-2 TRBD1 TRBV5-1 NA TGCGCCAGCAGCTTTGAAGGGGGCGGCTATGGCTACACCTTC CASSFEGGGYGYTF
TRBJ1-3 NA TRBV7-9 NA TGTGCCAGCAGGTGGGGGGTGGTCTCTGGAAACACCATATATTTT CASRWGVVSGNTIYF
TRBJ1-3 TRBD1 TRBV6-5 NA TGTGCCAGCAGTTATGAACAGGGGGCGCGTAACACCATATATTTT CASSYEQGARNTIYF
TRBJ1-2 NA TRBV5-6 NA TGTGCCAGCAGCTTGGCAGCCTGGGGCTACACCTTC CASSLAAWGYTF
TRBJ1-3 NA TRBV5-1 NA TGCGCCAGCAGCTCGTCATATTCAGGGGTCCGCTCTGGAAACACCATATATTTT CASSSSYSGVRSGNTIYF
TRBJ1-6 TRBD1 TRBV7-2 NA TGTGCCAGCAAACTCCCCGGACAGGGGCAATCACCCCTCCACTTT CASKLPGQGQSPLHF
TRBJ2-1 TRBD1 TRBV28 NA TGTGCCACCGCGACAGGGGCGTCCAATGAGCAGTTCTTC CATATGASNEQFF
TRBJ2-7 NA TRBV30 NA TGTGCCTGGAGTGTATTTGCCTGGCGAGTGGAGGAATACGAGCAGTACTTC CAWSVFAWRVEEYEQYF
TRBJ2-7 NA TRBV5-1 NA TGCGCCAGCAGCCTCTCAAGCCGGAACGAGCAGTACTTC CASSLSSRNEQYF
TRBJ2-5 NA TRBV4-3 NA TGCGCCAGCAGCCAAGGGGACAAGATCCAAGAGACCCAGTACTTC CASSQGDKIQETQYF
TRBJ2-2 NA TRBV6-5 NA TGTGCCAGCAGTTGGGGCGGGAACACCGGGGAGCTGTTTTTT CASSWGGNTGELFF
TRBJ2-3 NA TRBV2 NA TGTGCCAGCACCCTAGATACGCAGTATTTT CASTLDTQYF
TRBJ1-3 TRBD1 TRBV7-8 NA TGTGCCAGCAGCCGGGGGACAGGGGGTGGAAACACCATATATTTT CASSRGTGGGNTIYF
TRBJ1-4 TRBD1 TRBV5-1 NA TGCGCCAGCAGCTTGCCCGATGCCGGGACAGGGGGAAGTGCTAATGAAAAACTGTTTTTT CASSLPDAGTGGSANEKLFF
TRBJ2-1 TRBD2 TRBV28 NA TGTGCCAGCAGTCCCCGACTAGCGGGAGGGCCCCACGATGAGCAGTTCTTC CASSPRLAGGPHDEQFF
TRBJ1-1 NA TRBV28 NA TGTGCCAGCGGCCCTGCGGGAGGAACTGAAGCTTTCTTT CASGPAGGTEAFF
TRBJ1-1 NA TRBV27 NA TGTGCCAGCAGTTTATCCCTGACAGGAAACACTGAAGCTTTCTTT CASSLSLTGNTEAFF
TRBJ2-3 TRBD1 TRBV7-9 once TGTGCCAGCAGCTTTAGTGAGGGGGCCGATACGCAGTATTTT CASSFSEGADTQYF
TRBJ1-2 NA TRBV9 NA TGTGCCAGCAGCGTAGCTGAGGGACTAGGAGGCTACACCTTC CASSVAEGLGGYTF
TRBJ2-2 NA TRBV6-2/TRBV6-3 NA TGTGCCAGCAGTCGGGACACGAACACCGGGGAGCTGTTTTTT CASSRDTNTGELFF
TRBJ2-1 TRBD2 TRBV7-2 NA TGTGCCAGCAGCTTTACTAGCGGGAGATCCTACAATGAGCAGTTCTTC CASSFTSGRSYNEQFF
TRBJ1-2 NA TRBV12-3/TRBV12-4 NA TGTGCCAGCAGTTTGGGGTGGGGCTACACCTTC CASSLGWGYTF
TRBJ2-5 NA TRBV6-5 NA TGTGCCAGCAGTTACGCGGGTGGGCGACGAGAGACCCAGTACTTC CASSYAGGRRETQYF
TRBJ1-5 NA TRBV28 NA TGTGCCAGCAGTTCCAAAATACCAAATCAGCCCCAGCATTTT CASSSKIPNQPQHF
TRBJ2-3 TRBD2 TRBV7-2 NA TGTGCCAGCAGCCTCATAGCGGGGATTAGCACAGATACGCAGTATTTT CASSLIAGISTDTQYF
TRBJ1-5 TRBD1 TRBV5-6 NA TGTGCCAGCAGCTTACGACAGGGGCAAAATCAGCCCCAGCATTTT CASSLRQGQNQPQHF
TRBJ2-5 TRBD2 TRBV7-3 NA TGTGCCAGCAGCTTATCTAGCGGGAGGACCGAGACCCAGTACTTC CASSLSSGRTETQYF
TRBJ2-3 NA TRBV5-4 NA TGTGCCAGCAGCTTCGGCGGGGCGGGTGATACGCAGTATTTT CASSFGGAGDTQYF
TRBJ2-1 NA TRBV3-1/TRBV3-2 NA TGTGCCAGCAGCCAAAGGTACAATGAGCAGTTCTTC CASSQRYNEQFF
TRBJ2-3 TRBD2 TRBV27 once TGTGCCACCAAGCGGGAGAATTTGGCAGATACGCAGTATTTT CATKRENLADTQYF
TRBJ2-7 TRBD2 TRBV7-2 NA TGTGCCAGCAGCTTAAGGTGGACTAGCCCAATCGAGCAGTACTTC CASSLRWTSPIEQYF
TRBJ2-1 TRBD2 TRBV5-5 NA TGTGCCAGCAGCTTGGCCGCGGGGGCCTACAATGAGCAGTTCTTC CASSLAAGAYNEQFF
TRBJ2-5 TRBD1 TRBV5-1 NA TGCGCCAGCAGCTTGGCCGGGACAGGTCCCGGGGAGACCCAGTACTTC CASSLAGTGPGETQYF
TRBJ2-7 TRBD1 TRBV10-3 NA TGTGCCATTAGGGACAGTCCAAGCTCCTACGAGCAGTACTTC CAIRDSPSSYEQYF
TRBJ1-1 NA TRBV19 NA TGTGCCAGTACCCAGGACAGATGGAACACTGAAGCTTTCTTT CASTQDRWNTEAFF
TRBJ2-7 NA TRBV28 NA TGTGCCAGCAGTTTACAGGGGTACGAGCAGTACTTC CASSLQGYEQYF
TRBJ2-1 NA TRBV28 NA TGTGCCAGCAGTTTCGGGTTAAATGAGCAGTTCTTC CASSFGLNEQFF
TRBJ1-5 NA TRBV6-1 NA TGTGCCAGCAGTGAACCTAACAGGAACTATCAGCCCCAGCATTTT CASSEPNRNYQPQHF
TRBJ2-7 TRBD2 TRBV19 NA TGTGCCAGTAGTATAGTTGCTAGCGGGAACTACGAGCAGTACTTC CASSIVASGNYEQYF
TRBJ2-3 TRBD2 TRBV24-1 NA TGTGCCACCAGTGGTTCTAGCGGGAAGGCGACAGATACGCAGTATTTT CATSGSSGKATDTQYF
TRBJ1-3 NA TRBV29-1 NA TGCAGCGGAGGCTCTGGAAACACCATATATTTT CSGGSGNTIYF
TRBJ2-7 TRBD2 TRBV27 NA TGTGCCAGCAGTTTGCGGGGGGCCTCTTCCTACGAGCAGTACTTC CASSLRGASSYEQYF
TRBJ2-1 TRBD2 TRBV29-1 NA TGCAGCGTTGTCTGGGGGGGGTTTAGCGGGAGTGGGTTATTCAATGAGCAGTTCTTC CSVVWGGFSGSGLFNEQFF
TRBJ2-7 NA TRBV2 few TGTGCCAGCAAAGTCGGACACTCCGAGCAGTACTTC CASKVGHSEQYF